Following are 21 T cell receptor beta chains from one sample sequenced in a study of T cells in Graves' hyperthyroidism and ophthalmopathy. What was amplified from RNA transcripts were TCR beta CDR3 regions. The TCR CDR3 first-round RT-PCR relied on the HTBI primer set. TCRdb re-derived calls from the multiplex PCR reads in MiXCR, one entry per CDR3 protein. The table lists about 560,000 distinct CDR3 sequences, 16% of them singletons. Sequenced material: blood. Every receptor here comes from a woman in her late teens or twenties with Graves' hyperthyroidism.

This sequence joins TRBV3-1 and TRBJ2-1, with TRBD2 identical over 10 bases. CDR1 and CDR2 (germline): LGHDT, YNNKEL (reference sequence). Trimming took 4 bases from V and 8 from J; bases not matched to a gene: 8. This CDR3 is 15 amino acids long. This CDR3 is CASSPLAGVNDEQFF. The CDR3 nucleotides read TGTGCCAGCAGCCCGCTAGCGGGAGTAAACGATGAGCAGTTCTTC.

For this clonotype: With a much larger clone just one base away, this may be a read error. The rearrangement uses TRBV7-9 and TRBJ2-7; D remains unclear. This CDR3 is 14 amino acids long. The germline gives CDR1 SEHNR, CDR2 FQNEAQ (reference sequence). DNA for the CDR3: TGTGCCAGCAGCTTAGGTGGCAGCTCCTACGAGCAGCACTTC. Translated: CASSLGGSSYEQHF.

Concerning this clonotype itself: This CDR3 fails to terminate in the conserved phenylalanine or tryptophan, so it likely reflects a read error. The V gene is TRBV15, the J gene TRBJ2-4; weak D call: TRBD1 (5 bases). Deletions cut 3 bases from V and 2 bases from J, with 14 bases between. CDR3 length equals 16 residues. Germline assignment: CDR1 LNHNV and CDR2 YYDKDF (reference sequence). The DNA for the CDR3 is TGTGCCACCAGCAGCGTGGGGCTATGGACCAAAAACATTCAGTACTCC. Protein: CATSSVGLWTKNIQYS.

The chain recombines TRBV5-1 with TRBJ1-6; the D gene is possibly TRBD1 (6 bases). The V gene's germline CDR1 is SGHRS and CDR2 YFSETQ. This CDR3 contains 15 residues. V was cut by 2 bases and J by 7 bases, with 13 bases left in between. The CDR3 sequence: CASSFSGTQNSPLHF. The CDR3 DNA follows: TGCGCCAGCAGCTTCTCCGGGACACAAAATTCACCCCTCCACTTT. The full variable domain, its missing parts supplied by reference TRBV5-1 and TRBJ1-6, is KAGVTQTPRYLIKTRGQQVTLSCSPISGHRSVSWYQQTPGQGLQFLFEYFSETQRNKGNFPGRFSGRQFSNSRSEMNVSTLELGDSALYLCASSFSGTQNSPLHFGNGTRLTVT.

This clonotype was observed many times. The chain recombines TRBV6-2 or TRBV6-3 with TRBJ2-2, with 10 bases matching TRBD2. Germline lookup yields CDR1 MNHEY and CDR2 SVGEGT. CDR3 length equals 17 residues. V trimming: 2 bases; J trimming: 3 bases; junction bases outside the gene matches: 6. CDR3 sequence reads: CASSYERGGRDTGELFF. Here the CDR3 DNA reads TGTGCCAGCAGTTACGAGCGGGGGGGCCGGGACACCGGGGAGCTGTTTTTT.

The table lists this clonotype with many counts. This sequence joins TRBV3-1 and TRBJ2-1; TRBD2 matches 10 bases. V was clipped by 2 bases and J by 12 bases; unmatched bases: 10. This CDR3 comprises 15 residues. CDR1 and CDR2 (germline): LGHDT, YNNKEL (reference sequence). The CDR3, as DNA: TGTGCCAGCAGCCAATTTCCCCTAGCGGGAGCTAGGCAGTTCTTC. Protein: CASSQFPLAGARQFF.

Only a few counts were recorded for this clonotype. This sequence joins TRBV11-3 and TRBJ2-3; 12 bases match TRBD2. This CDR3 is built from 16 residues. Trimming took 5 bases from V and 3 from J; bases not matched to a gene: 6. CDR1 and CDR2 from the germline V gene are SGHNT and YENEEA. CDR3 nucleotides: TGTGCCAGCAGCCCTAGGACTAGCGGGGTAACAGATACGCAGTATTTT. Amino acid sequence: CASSPRTSGVTDTQYF.

This clonotype was observed many times. As DNA, the CDR3 is TGTGCCAGCAGTGAATTAGGGCAGTTGAGGAATTCACCCCTCCACTTT. It yields the protein CASSELGQLRNSPLHF. The J gene is TRBJ1-6, the V gene TRBV2; no firm D call. Germline lookup yields CDR1 SNHLY and CDR2 FYNNEI. Deletions cut 2 bases from V and 7 bases from J, with 15 bases between. This CDR3 spans 16 amino acids.

The J gene is TRBJ2-5, the V gene TRBV5-1, with D uncertain. Deletions cut 4 bases from V and 1 base from J, with 11 bases between. Germline-derived CDR1 and CDR2 are SGHRS and YFSETQ. The CDR3 is made up of 14 amino acids. CDR3 residues: CASSKGFSQETQYF. Here the CDR3 DNA reads TGCGCCAGCAGCAAAGGGTTTTCCCAAGAGACCCAGTACTTC.

This clonotype was seen ten or more times. The rearrangement uses TRBV27 and TRBJ1-2, with 7 bases identical to TRBD1. The germline V gene encodes CDR1 MNHEY and CDR2 SMNVEV (reference sequence). The CDR3 spans 14 residues. V lost 5 bases and J lost 8; bases outside the gene matches: 11. CDR3 in amino acids: CASSVDRLSWGYTF. CDR3 nucleotides: TGTGCCAGCAGTGTGGACAGGTTAAGTTGGGGCTACACCTTC.

The chain recombines TRBV19 with TRBJ2-3, with D possibly called TRBD1 or TRBD2 (5 bases each). Trimming removed 4 bases at V and 6 bases at J, with 20 bases between. CDR1 is LNHDA, CDR2 SQIVND, per germline (reference sequence). The CDR3 contains 16 residues. The CDR3 DNA sequence: TGTGCCAGTAGTACCTGGACCGCCATAGGGGAGGATACGCAGTATTTT. Its translation: CASSTWTAIGEDTQYF.

The genes are TRBV7-2 and TRBJ1-2; D uncertain. The germline V and J ends were trimmed by 3 bases and 7 bases, with 9 bases remaining between them. The length of the CDR3 is 12 residues. Germline V gene lookup returns CDR1 SGHTA and CDR2 FQGNSA. The CDR3 DNA reads as TGTGCCAGCAGCTTGTCCCTCCTTGGCTACACCTTC. Translating gives CASSLSLLGYTF.

The table lists this clonotype with many counts. The rearrangement uses TRBV12-3 or TRBV12-4 and TRBJ2-1; TRBD1 agrees at 9 bases. With V trimmed by 7 bases and J by 4 bases, 8 bases remained unmatched. CDR3 length: 15 residues. CDR3 nucleotides: TGTGCCAGCACCTTACCGGGACAGGGTTACAATGAGCAGTTCTTC. Amino acids: CASTLPGQGYNEQFF.

This clonotype occurred many times. V gene TRBV12-3 or TRBV12-4 combines with J gene TRBJ2-3, with 10 bases that match TRBD2. The CDR3 has 15 residues. V lost 5 bases and J lost 0; bases outside the gene matches: 2. The CDR3 DNA is TGTGCCAGCAGTCAACTAGCGGGAAGCACAGATACGCAGTATTTT. Its translation is CASSQLAGSTDTQYF.

This clonotype was seen ten or more times. The chain carries TRBV25-1 and TRBJ1-2; a possible D gene is TRBD1 (6 bases). V lost 5 bases and J 8 bases, leaving 18 bases between the germline ends. Germline V gene sequence: CDR1 MGHDK, CDR2 SYGVNS. The CDR3 totals 14 residues. The CDR3 loop reads CASSSLQGLGGYTF. CDR3 nucleotide sequence: TGTGCCAGCAGTTCCCTACAGGGCCTTGGAGGCTACACCTTC.

This clonotype appeared a few times. The rearrangement joins TRBV2 to TRBJ2-7; D gene ambiguous. V was clipped by 8 bases and J by 2 bases, with 16 bases between them. The CDR3 covers 14 residues. Germline CDR1 and CDR2: SNHLY and FYNNEI. CDR3 DNA: TGTGCCAGCCATATTGACACGGTTGCCTACGAGCAGTACTTC. It encodes CASHIDTVAYEQYF.

This clonotype has at least ten counts. The chain links TRBV7-2 to TRBJ2-5, with no clear D. The ends were cut back, 5 bases at V and 5 bases at J, with 21 bases in the middle. Per the germline V gene, CDR1 is SGHTA and CDR2 is FQGNSA. The CDR3 is 16 residues long. CDR3 amino acids: CASSHGRGWAMETQYF. The CDR3 DNA is TGTGCCAGCAGCCACGGCCGTGGGTGGGCAATGGAGACCCAGTACTTC.

The chain carries TRBV6-2 or TRBV6-3 and TRBJ2-1; D is unclear. From germline, CDR1 is MNHEY and CDR2 SVGEGT. The V gene lost 8 bases and the J gene lost 9 bases, with 11 bases spanning the gap. The CDR3 length is 11 residues. CDR3 bases: TGTGCCAGCCGATTAAGAGGTGAGCAGTTCTTC. Translating gives CASRLRGEQFF.

This clonotype has a count of ten or more. V usage is TRBV2 and J usage is TRBJ2-4; TRBD1 matches 10 bases. Germline V lookup: CDR1 SNHLY, CDR2 FYNNEI. The CDR3 runs to 13 residues. V lost 7 bases to trimming and J lost 8 bases; unmatched junction nucleotides: 5. The CDR3 DNA follows: TGTGCCAGCAACGACAGGGGGCTCGACATTCAGTACTTC. Residues: CASNDRGLDIQYF.

The rearrangement uses TRBV9 and TRBJ1-2; D unresolved. The germline V gene encodes CDR1 SGDLS and CDR2 YYNGEE. Trimming removed 0 bases from V and 8 bases from J, with 17 bases in between. The CDR3 is made up of 15 amino acids. CDR3 DNA sequence: TGTGCCAGCAGCGTAGCCCCAGGAACCCAAGGAGGCTACACCTTC. Translating it yields CASSVAPGTQGGYTF.

The chain uses TRBV9 and TRBJ2-2; no definite D call. CDR3 length: 15 residues. Trimming cost V 0 bases and J 0 bases, with 6 bases left between them. Germline V gene sequence: CDR1 SGDLS, CDR2 YYNGEE. This CDR3 is CASSVELANTGELFF. The CDR3 DNA is TGTGCCAGCAGCGTAGAGCTAGCGAACACCGGGGAGCTGTTTTTT.